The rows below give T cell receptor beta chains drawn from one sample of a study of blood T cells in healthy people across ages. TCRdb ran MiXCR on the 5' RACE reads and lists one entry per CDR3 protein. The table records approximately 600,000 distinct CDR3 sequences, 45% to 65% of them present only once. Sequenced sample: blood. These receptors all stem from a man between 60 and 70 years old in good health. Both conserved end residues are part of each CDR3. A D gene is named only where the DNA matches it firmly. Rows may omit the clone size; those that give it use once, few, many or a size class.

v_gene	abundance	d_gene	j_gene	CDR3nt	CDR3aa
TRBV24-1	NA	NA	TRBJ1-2	TGTGCCACCAGTGAAAACGGACAAGCTAACTATGGCTACACCTTC	CATSENGQANYGYTF
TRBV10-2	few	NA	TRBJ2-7	TGCGCCAGCAGTAAGCAGCCAACCTACGAGCAGTACTTC	CASSKQPTYEQYF
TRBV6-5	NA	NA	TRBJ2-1	TGTACCAGCAGTTACTCGCCAACGCCAAGCTACAAGGAGCAGTTCTTC	CTSSYSPTPSYKEQFF
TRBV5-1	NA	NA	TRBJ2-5	TGCGCCAGCAGCTTGGACCCCGGGACCGGCGGAGCGGAGACCCAGTACTTC	CASSLDPGTGGAETQYF
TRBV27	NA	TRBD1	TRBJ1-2	TGTGCCAGCAGTCCTGTCGGGACAGGGCATGGCTACACCTTC	CASSPVGTGHGYTF
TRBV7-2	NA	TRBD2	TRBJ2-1	TGTGCCAGCAGCTTAGTGCTTAGCGGGGGCTACAATGAGCAGTTCTTC	CASSLVLSGGYNEQFF
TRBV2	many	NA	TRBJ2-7	TGTGCCAGCAGTGGCAACATGGACAACAAGCAGTACTTC	CASSGNMDNKQYF
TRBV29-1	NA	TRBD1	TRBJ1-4	TGCAGCGCTGCCCAGGGGGGTAGTGAAAAACTGTTTTTT	CSAAQGGSEKLFF
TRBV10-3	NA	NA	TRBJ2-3	TGTGCCATCAGGGACCCCCAGGGGTACACAGATACGCAGTATTTT	CAIRDPQGYTDTQYF
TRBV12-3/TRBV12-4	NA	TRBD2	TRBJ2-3	TGTGCCAGCAGTTTCCCTAGCGGAGCATCAGATACGCAGTATTTT	CASSFPSGASDTQYF
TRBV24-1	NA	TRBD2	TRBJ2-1	TGTGCCACCAGTGTAGCGGGGGGGCTAGGTGAGCAGTTCTTC	CATSVAGGLGEQFF
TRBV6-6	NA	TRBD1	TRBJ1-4	TGTGCCAGCAGTTACCCCGGGACAGGGAGTGAAAAACTGTTTTTT	CASSYPGTGSEKLFF
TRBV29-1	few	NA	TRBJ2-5	TGCAGCGTTGGCCCCACGGAGACCCAGTACTTC	CSVGPTETQYF
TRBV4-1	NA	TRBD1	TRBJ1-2	TGCGCCAGCAGCCACTGGGACAGGGAGGACTATGGCTACACCTTC	CASSHWDREDYGYTF
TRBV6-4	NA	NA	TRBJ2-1	TGTGCCAGCAGTGAGGAGGGGGGGACCAATGAGCAGTTCTTC	CASSEEGGTNEQFF
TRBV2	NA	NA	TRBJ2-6	TGTGCCAGCAGTGAGGGGCCAAGCTCTGGGGCCAACGTCCTGACTTTC	CASSEGPSSGANVLTF
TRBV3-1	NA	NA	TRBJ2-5	TGTGCCAGCAGCCAAGATCTCACGAGTCGAGAGACCCAGTACTTC	CASSQDLTSRETQYF